Each of the 11 T cell receptor beta chains below was sequenced from the same sample in a study of cytomegalovirus exposure and HLA in healthy donors. Amplification used 60 Vbeta primers and 13 Jbeta primers. The method was immunoSEQ multiplex PCR; TCRdb's version includes in-frame clones alone and lacks a portion of them. The sample has about 120,000 clones, around 83% seen once; the top ten hold 2.5% to 3%. Sequenced sample: PBMCs. The receptor source for this set is a woman in her sixties or seventies in good health and CMV-seropositive.

The chain has TRBV6-1 and TRBJ2-1, with 9 bases matching TRBD2. The trim removed 0 bases at V and 4 bases at J, leaving 16 bases unmatched. The CDR3 covers 20 residues. Per the germline V gene, CDR1 is MNHNS and CDR2 is SASEGT. The CDR3 nucleotides read TGTGCCAGCAGTGAAGCGCTGGGTTCGCGGGAGGGCCTGGGATACAATGAGCAGTTCTTC. It codes for CASSEALGSREGLGYNEQFF.

This clone was seen a single time. The chain has TRBV15 and TRBJ1-2, with 7 bases fitting TRBD1. The CDR3 totals 13 residues. Germline-derived CDR1 and CDR2 are LNHNV and YYDKDF (reference sequence). The J segment lost 2 bases and the V segment lost 4 bases, leaving 1 base of the junction unmatched. The CDR3 coding sequence is TGTGCCACCAGCACAGGGGGAAACTATGGCTACACCTTC. Amino acids: CATSTGGNYGYTF.

The gene calls are TRBV6-1 and TRBJ1-2; 8 nucleotides line up with TRBD1. The germline gives CDR1 MNHNS, CDR2 SASEGT. The CDR3 extends over 15 amino acids. With 3 bases clipped from V and 5 bases from J, the junction kept 8 bases outside the gene matches. The CDR3 here is CASSELGQEIYGYTF. The CDR3 DNA reads TGTGCCAGCAGTGAGCTGGGACAGGAGATTTATGGCTACACCTTC.

The J gene is TRBJ2-7, the V gene TRBV27, with D perhaps TRBD2 (5 bases). The CDR3 is made up of 15 amino acids. V was pared by 4 bases and J by 0 bases, with 13 bases between. Germline V gene sequence: CDR1 MNHEY, CDR2 SMNVEV (reference sequence). The DNA of the CDR3 is TGTGCCAGCAGTTCCATCAGGAGGAGCTCCTACGAGCAGTACTTC. It encodes CASSSIRRSSYEQYF.

This chain's CDR3 is CASSPQGQINTEAFF. CDR3 DNA sequence: TGTGCCAGCTCACCACAGGGACAGATCAACACTGAAGCTTTCTTT. The chain carries TRBV18 and TRBJ1-1; 7 bases match TRBD1. This CDR3 region has 15 residues. In germline, CDR1 is KGHSH, CDR2 LQKENI. V lost 1 base and J lost 2; bases outside the gene matches: 4.

V usage is TRBV27 and J usage is TRBJ1-6; possible D gene TRBD1, 6 bases. The CDR3 extends over 14 amino acids. V lost 3 bases and J 9 bases, leaving 12 bases between the germline ends. In germline, CDR1 is MNHEY, CDR2 SMNVEV (reference sequence). CDR3 amino acids: CASSFMGGPSPLHF. CDR3 coding DNA: TGTGCCAGCAGTTTTATGGGGGGGCCTTCACCCCTCCACTTT.

The chain recombines TRBV13 with TRBJ1-1; D may be TRBD1 (5 bases). The CDR3 has 13 residues. Germline CDR1 is PRHDT and CDR2 is FYEKMQ (reference sequence). Trimming took 4 bases from V and 2 from J, leaving 8 bases between them. This CDR3 reads CASSWGGNTEAFF. CDR3 in DNA: TGTGCCAGCAGCTGGGGGGGTAACACTGAAGCTTTCTTT.

The chain has TRBV7-3 and TRBJ2-2; a weak D match, TRBD1 (6 bases). The V end lost 3 bases, the J end lost 4 bases, and 12 bases lay between the germline ends. The length of the CDR3 is 15 residues. Germline-derived CDR1 and CDR2 are SGHTA and FQGTGA. This CDR3 reads CASSFSGGGTGELFF. The DNA of the CDR3 is TGTGCCAGCAGCTTTTCTGGGGGCGGCACCGGGGAGCTGTTTTTT.

The V gene is TRBV5-8, the J gene TRBJ2-7; 7 bases match TRBD2. The V gene end was trimmed by 3 bases and the J gene end by 4 bases; junction bases not matched to a gene: 7. The CDR3 totals 14 residues. Germline CDR1 SGHTS, CDR2 YDEGEE. The CDR3 loop reads CASSSGLFSYEQYF. CDR3 nucleotides: TGTGCCAGCAGCTCGGGACTATTTTCTTACGAGCAGTACTTC. The full variable domain, in which reference TRBV5-8 and TRBJ2-7 provide the parts outside the CDR3, is EAGVTQSPTHLIKTRGQQATLRCSPISGHTSVYWYQQALGLGLQFLLWYDEGEERNRGNFPPRFSGRQFPNYSSELNVNALELEDSALYLCASSSGLFSYEQYFGPGTRLTVT.

The chain recombines TRBV27 with TRBJ2-7; TRBD2 aligns across 8 bases. V shed 3 bases, J shed 2 bases, and the junction held 6 bases outside the gene matches. CDR1 and CDR2 from the germline V gene are MNHEY and SMNVEV (reference sequence). This CDR3 spans 15 amino acids. The chain's CDR3 is CASSLGSGVAYEQYF. CDR3 nucleotide sequence: TGTGCCAGCAGTTTGGGTAGCGGGGTGGCCTACGAGCAGTACTTC.

The rearrangement uses TRBV5-1 and TRBJ1-1, with D unresolved. Trimming cost V 0 bases and J 9 bases, with 18 bases left between them. This CDR3 contains 15 residues. Germline V gene lookup returns CDR1 SGHRS and CDR2 YFSETQ. The CDR3 region is CASSLEAAAGGKAFF. The CDR3 DNA reads as TGCGCCAGCAGCTTGGAGGCTGCGGCGGGAGGTAAAGCTTTCTTT.